A single sample is the source of the 30 T cell receptor beta chains below, sequenced in a study of blood T cell repertoires in COVID-19. Method: immunoSEQ multiplex PCR; TCRdb's copy keeps in-frame clones and lacks some. Among about 120,000 clones listed, 77% were seen once. Sequenced: peripheral blood. The receptors derive from a human donor in a cohort sampled during active COVID-19.

This sequence joins TRBV5-6 and TRBJ1-1, with 8 bases fitting TRBD1. The CDR3 is 15 amino acids. Trimming cost V 4 bases and J 7 bases; bases outside gene matches: 12. From germline, CDR1 is SGHDT and CDR2 YYEEEE. In nucleotides, the CDR3 is TGTGCCAGCAGCACTATGGACAGGGATGAAATTGAAGCTTTCTTT. This codes for CASSTMDRDEIEAFF.

V usage is TRBV30 and J usage is TRBJ2-2; D uncertain. Trimming cost V 5 bases and J 5 bases, with 15 bases left between them. Germline V lookup: CDR1 GTSNPN, CDR2 SVGIG (reference sequence). The CDR3 spans 14 residues. The CDR3 protein is CAWRQLTGTGELFF. In DNA, the CDR3 is TGTGCCTGGCGCCAGTTGACCGGGACCGGGGAGCTGTTTTTT.

This chain joins TRBV15 and TRBJ1-4, with TRBD1 as a possible D gene (6 bases). The germline V gene has CDR1 LNHNV and CDR2 YYDKDF (reference sequence). Trimming cost V 0 bases and J 7 bases, with 9 bases left between them. CDR3 length: 14 residues. CDR3 sequence (DNA): TGTGCCACCAGCAGAGATGCGGGGGCTGAAAAACTGTTTTTT. It encodes CATSRDAGAEKLFF.

This rearrangement joins TRBV12-5 to TRBJ2-7; 8 nucleotides align to TRBD1. The CDR3 covers 14 residues. Germline CDR1 and CDR2: LGHNT and FRNRAP. With V trimmed by 6 bases and J by 5 bases, 9 bases remained unmatched. The CDR3, as DNA: TGTGCTAGTGGCCCCTACAGGGGGAGGAACGAGCAGTACTTC. Its protein is CASGPYRGRNEQYF.

This clone has just one count. The rearrangement joins TRBV6-6 to TRBJ1-2; the match to TRBD1 covers 10 bases. Germline lookup yields CDR1 MNHNY and CDR2 SVGAGI (reference sequence). The V gene end was trimmed by 5 bases and the J gene end by 8 bases; junction bases not matched to a gene: 11. This CDR3 contains 15 residues. CDR3 DNA: TGTGCCAGCAGTCAAAATAGACAGGGGGCGAGGGGCTACACCTTC. Protein sequence: CASSQNRQGARGYTF.

The rearrangement uses TRBV19 and TRBJ1-6; tentatively, D is TRBD1 (6 bases). Per germline, CDR1 LNHDA and CDR2 SQIVND (reference sequence). CDR3 length: 15 amino acids. Deletions cut 6 bases from V and 6 bases from J, with 15 bases between. CDR3 in amino acids: CASSLTGFGNSPLHF. The CDR3 DNA reads TGTGCCAGTAGCCTAACAGGGTTCGGTAATTCACCCCTCCACTTT.

This clone was observed a single time. The V and J genes are TRBV28 and TRBJ2-7, with 7 bases fitting TRBD1. Per the germline V gene, CDR1 is MDHEN and CDR2 is SYDVKM. CDR3 size: 15 residues. The trim removed 11 bases at V and 1 base at J, leaving 14 bases unmatched. The CDR3 coding sequence is TGTGCCTCCTCAGGATGGGGACAGACGTCCTACGAGCAGTACTTC. It encodes CASSGWGQTSYEQYF.

DNA of the CDR3: TGTGCCAGCAGCCAACCTAGCGGGAGTAAGCAGTACTTC. Translation: CASSQPSGSKQYF. The J gene is TRBJ2-7, the V gene TRBV14; TRBD2 aligns across 10 bases. Germline lookup yields CDR1 SGHDN and CDR2 FVKESK. The CDR3 runs to 13 residues. Trimming took 2 bases from V and 8 from J; bases not matched to a gene: 3.

The V gene is TRBV5-1, the J gene TRBJ1-1, with 8 bases identical to TRBD1. The V gene's germline CDR1 is SGHRS and CDR2 YFSETQ. The CDR3 is made up of 15 amino acids. Trimming removed 4 bases from V and 1 base from J; junction bases left unmatched: 6. CDR3 bases: TGCGCCAGCAGCCTCGGACAGGGATGGAACACTGAAGCTTTCTTT. Translating gives CASSLGQGWNTEAFF. Full variable domain (remainder filled in from reference TRBV5-1 and TRBJ1-1): KAGVTQTPRYLIKTRGQQVTLSCSPISGHRSVSWYQQTPGQGLQFLFEYFSETQRNKGNFPGRFSGRQFSNSRSEMNVSTLELGDSALYLCASSLGQGWNTEAFFGQGTRLTVV.

This clone has a single count. The chain links TRBV2 to TRBJ1-4, with D hard to call. CDR3 length: 13 amino acids. Deletions cut 8 bases from V and 0 bases from J, with 7 bases between. Looked up from germline, CDR1 is SNHLY and CDR2 is FYNNEI. CDR3 bases: TGTGCCAGCTCCGGTGCAACTAATGAAAAACTGTTTTTT. It translates to CASSGATNEKLFF.

V usage is TRBV6-4 and J usage is TRBJ2-1; 7 bases agree with TRBD2. J was trimmed by 4 bases and V by 5 bases; bases with no gene match: 11. The CDR3 contains 16 residues. CDR1 MRHNA and CDR2 SNTAGT come from the germline V gene. The CDR3 DNA reads TGTGCCAGCAGTATTATCAGGAGCGGGACTTACAATGAGCAGTTCTTC. Protein: CASSIIRSGTYNEQFF.

CDR3 sequence (DNA): TGTGCCAGCAGTTACCTGGGACAGGATAATGAAAAACTGTTTTTT. This codes for CASSYLGQDNEKLFF. The chain carries TRBV6-5 and TRBJ1-4; 8 bases align to TRBD1. There are 15 residues in the CDR3. The J segment lost 4 bases and the V segment lost 2 bases, leaving 3 bases of the junction unmatched. The V gene's germline CDR1 is MNHEY and CDR2 SVGAGI.

The chain carries TRBV7-6 and TRBJ2-5, with 8 bases matching TRBD1. V shed 3 bases and J 5 bases; nucleotides not matched to a gene: 14. In germline, CDR1 is SGHVS, CDR2 FNYEAQ. This CDR3 spans 17 amino acids. The CDR3, as DNA: TGTGCCAGCAGCTTTAGACCGTATGGCAGGGGGCTTGAGACCCAGTACTTC. It translates to CASSFRPYGRGLETQYF. Based on the CDR3 plus reference TRBV7-6 and TRBJ2-5, the full variable domain is GAGVSQSPRYKVTKRGQDVALRCDPISGHVSLYWYRQALGQGPEFLTYFNYEAQQDKSGLPNDRFSAERPEGSISTLTIQRTEQRDSAMYRCASSFRPYGRGLETQYFGPGTRLLVL.

The CDR3 reads CAISPPTGDVGNEQFF. For the CDR3, the DNA is TGTGCCATCAGTCCACCGACAGGGGATGTGGGCAATGAGCAGTTCTTC. The chain is built from TRBV10-3 and TRBJ2-1; 8 bases match TRBD1. V was pared by 5 bases and J by 6 bases, with 12 bases of the junction left unmatched. The CDR3 is 16 amino acids. Per germline, CDR1 ENHRY and CDR2 SYGVKD.

In regard to this clone: The sample has other DNA sequences that encode this CDR3 too. The gene calls are TRBV9 and TRBJ2-7; D is uncertain. Looked up from germline, CDR1 is SGDLS and CDR2 is YYNGEE. With 0 bases removed from V and 0 bases from J, the gap between germline ends came to 7 bases. The CDR3 is 14 residues long. The CDR3 spells CASSVGGNSYEQYF. The CDR3 nucleotides read TGTGCCAGCAGCGTAGGCGGCAACTCCTACGAGCAGTACTTC.

The V call is TRBV19, the J call TRBJ2-7; 11 bases fit TRBD2. The CDR3 has 14 residues. The V gene end was trimmed by 3 bases and the J gene end by 6 bases; junction bases not matched to a gene: 4. In germline, CDR1 is LNHDA, CDR2 SQIVND (reference sequence). Written as DNA, the CDR3 is TGTGCCAGTAGTATGCTAGCGGGGGGTCTCGAGCAGTACTTC. It yields the protein CASSMLAGGLEQYF.

This clone has only one observation. This chain joins TRBV24-1 and TRBJ2-3; TRBD2 matches 15 bases. Trimming removed 1 base from V and 2 bases from J; junction bases left unmatched: 3. The CDR3 contains 18 residues. The germline gives CDR1 KGHDR, CDR2 SFDVKD. The CDR3 loop reads CATSDFGTSGRNTDTQYF. The DNA for the CDR3 is TGTGCCACCAGTGATTTTGGGACTAGCGGGAGGAACACAGATACGCAGTATTTT.

This chain uses TRBV13 with TRBJ2-3, with no clear D. Germline V CDR1 and CDR2: PRHDT, FYEKMQ (reference sequence). V lost 0 bases and J lost 5, with 12 bases in between. This CDR3 comprises 15 residues. CDR3 in DNA: TGTGCCAGCAGCTTAGGCACTACCGTACGAGATACGCAGTATTTT. Its protein is CASSLGTTVRDTQYF.

This clone was seen only once. The V call is TRBV7-3, the J call TRBJ2-7; possibly TRBD2 for D (6 bases). The V end was cut by 7 bases, the J end by 1 base, with 20 bases between. The length of the CDR3 is 16 residues. The germline V gene has CDR1 SGHTA and CDR2 FQGTGA. The CDR3 DNA reads TGTGCCAGCACCCCGATTCCGGGACTGAGTTCCTACGAGCAGTACTTC. Its protein is CASTPIPGLSSYEQYF. Complete variable domain (other parts from reference TRBV7-3 and TRBJ2-7): GAGVSQTPSNKVTEKGKYVELRCDPISGHTALYWYRQSLGQGPEFLIYFQGTGAADDSGLPNDRFFAVRPEGSVSTLKIQRTERGDSAVYLCASTPIPGLSSYEQYFGPGTRLTVT.

V usage is TRBV28 and J usage is TRBJ2-7; the D gene is possibly TRBD2 (6 bases). CDR1 and CDR2 from the germline V gene are MDHEN and SYDVKM. Trimming shortened V by 7 bases and J by 4 bases, and 14 bases separated the two germline ends. There are 13 residues in the CDR3. CDR3 nucleotide sequence: TGTGCCAGCAACCTCGGACTATTATACGAGCAGTACTTC. Translated: CASNLGLLYEQYF.

The rearrangement uses TRBV28 and TRBJ2-1; the match to TRBD2 covers 8 bases. This CDR3 spans 16 amino acids. Germline CDR1 reads MDHEN; CDR2 reads SYDVKM. The junction had 3 bases not matched to a gene; V was cut back by 2 bases and J by 0 bases. CDR3 coding DNA: TGTGCCAGCAGTTTAGAGCGGGGGCGCTCCTACAATGAGCAGTTCTTC. Protein: CASSLERGRSYNEQFF.

This sequence joins TRBV5-7 and TRBJ2-7, with 8 bases matching TRBD1. TRBV5-7 is reported as an ORF; its role is uncertain. Trimming cost V 4 bases and J 3 bases; bases outside gene matches: 6. The CDR3 has 14 residues. The CDR3 sequence: CASSLRGQGYEQYF. The CDR3 DNA follows: TGTGCCAGCAGCCTCAGAGGACAGGGCTACGAGCAGTACTTC.

The CDR3 bases are TGTGCTAGTGGTTTGGTTGCTACAGGGTACGAGCAGTACTTC. Its protein is CASGLVATGYEQYF. The V call is TRBV12-5, the J call TRBJ2-7; tentatively, D is TRBD1 (6 bases). The germline V gene encodes CDR1 LGHNT and CDR2 FRNRAP. CDR3 length: 14 amino acids. The V gene lost 0 bases and the J gene lost 4 bases, with 10 bases spanning the gap.

The CDR3: CASSSYRDENSPLHF. In nucleotides, the CDR3 is TGTGCCAGCAGCTCCTACAGGGACGAAAATTCACCCCTCCACTTT. This sequence joins TRBV7-8 and TRBJ1-6; tentative D call: TRBD1 (6 bases). From germline, CDR1 is SGHVS and CDR2 FQNEAQ. V shed 4 bases and J shed 7 bases, with 14 bases lying between them. The CDR3 spans 15 residues. Drawing the rest from reference TRBV7-8 and TRBJ1-6, the complete variable domain is GAGVSQSPRYKVAKRGQDVALRCDPISGHVSLFWYQQALGQGPEFLTYFQNEAQLDKSGLPSDRFFAERPEGSVSTLKIQRTQQEDSAVYLCASSSYRDENSPLHFGNGTRLTVT.

J is TRBJ1-2 and V is TRBV18, with 12 bases aligning to TRBD1. The CDR3 extends over 17 amino acids. Trimming removed 4 bases from V and 0 bases from J; junction bases left unmatched: 6. CDR1 is KGHSH and CDR2 is LQKENI in the germline V gene. The CDR3 protein is CASSLRDRGPTNYGYTF. In DNA, the CDR3 is TGTGCCAGCTCACTCCGGGACAGGGGGCCCACTAACTATGGCTACACCTTC.

V and J are TRBV5-1 and TRBJ2-7, with 8 bases fitting TRBD2. Per germline, CDR1 SGHRS and CDR2 YFSETQ. This CDR3 comprises 14 residues. V lost 4 bases and J lost 0; bases outside the gene matches: 3. The CDR3 protein is CASSVAGSSYEQYF. Written as DNA, the CDR3 is TGCGCCAGCAGCGTAGCGGGGAGCTCCTACGAGCAGTACTTC. The whole variable domain, filled in from reference TRBV5-1 and TRBJ2-7, reads KAGVTQTPRYLIKTRGQQVTLSCSPISGHRSVSWYQQTPGQGLQFLFEYFSETQRNKGNFPGRFSGRQFSNSRSEMNVSTLELGDSALYLCASSVAGSSYEQYFGPGTRLTVT.

The sample holds a few counts of this clone. The chain links TRBV4-1 to TRBJ2-7; D ambiguous. This CDR3 comprises 14 residues. Germline-derived CDR1 and CDR2 are MGHRA and YSYEKL. Trimming removed 3 bases at V and 0 bases at J, with 9 bases between. The CDR3 DNA reads TGCGCCAGCAGCCACCCCCCGGGCTCCTACGAGCAGTACTTC. It encodes CASSHPPGSYEQYF.

The chain uses TRBV7-9 and TRBJ1-4; 12 nucleotides agree with TRBD1. The V and J ends lost 3 bases and 8 bases, in that order; junction bases with no gene match: 10. This CDR3 is 17 amino acids long. Germline lookup yields CDR1 SEHNR and CDR2 FQNEAQ (reference sequence). The CDR3 DNA sequence: TGTGCCAGCAGCTTTTATACGGGACAGGGGGCGAAGGAAAAACTGTTTTTT. Translating it yields CASSFYTGQGAKEKLFF.

The chain is built from TRBV2 and TRBJ1-6; D might be TRBD1 (5 bases). V gave up 1 base and J gave up 5 bases, with 18 bases separating them. The germline V gene has CDR1 SNHLY and CDR2 FYNNEI. The CDR3 has 18 residues. CDR3 in DNA: TGTGCCAGCAGTGAAGAAAGAGGCAGGGAATTTGATAATTCACCCCTCCACTTT. Residues: CASSEERGREFDNSPLHF.

This clone was observed a handful of times. The chain employs TRBV7-9 and TRBJ1-5; D might be TRBD1 (6 bases). The V gene lost 5 bases and the J gene lost 7 bases, with 12 bases spanning the gap. Germline loops: CDR1 SEHNR, CDR2 FQNEAQ (reference sequence). This CDR3 has 13 amino acids. The CDR3, as DNA: TGTGCCAGCAGCCCAGCCCAGGGGCAGCCCCAGCATTTT. Translated: CASSPAQGQPQHF.